This TCR beta chain was recorded in a study of tumor-infiltrating lymphocytes in primary liver carcinoma. With a constant-region primer, TCR beta cDNA was made from approximately 520 ng of total RNA. Generation of the TCR beta libraries relied on three nested multiplex PCR rounds using slightly modified ARM-PCR. One entry per CDR3 protein, called by TCRdb with MiXCR from the multiplex PCR reads. The data show roughly 200,000 distinct CDR3 sequences, around four fifths seen once. The tissue used was unsorted bulk material of roughly 17-34 mg. RNA and DNA were co-extracted from it with the AllPrep DNA/RNA mini kit. Of note for this clonotype: The junction departs from the called germline gene at one end, perhaps through a read error.

What was sequenced was tumor tissue from primary liver carcinoma. The TCR was taken from a man aged 40-50 years with primary liver carcinoma and hepatitis B virus infection.

Here the CDR3 DNA reads TGTGCCAGTAGCAAAGATTTGAGCGGGGAGTTGTTTTTT. Encoded protein: CASSKDLSGELFF. The chain recombines TRBV4-2 with TRBJ2-2, with 7 bases that match TRBD2. Per the germline V gene, CDR1 is LGHNA and CDR2 is YNFKEQ. The CDR3 sequence is 13 residues long.